The rows below give T cell receptor beta chains drawn from one sample of a study of T cell responses to AZD1222 COVID-19 vaccine. The table came from immunoSEQ multiplex PCR; TCRdb's copy has only in-frame clones and leaves some out. The table has about 150,000 clones, more than 90% seen once. Sequencing was performed on peripheral blood, taken 28 days after the second AZD1222 dose. Receptors were obtained from an adult who received the AZD1222 COVID-19 vaccine. CDR3s include the opening cysteine and the closing phenylalanine or tryptophan. The order of the fields is J gene, V gene, D gene, clone size, CDR3 DNA, CDR3 protein. The D gene is left open where the match is weak. Size tells how often a clone was seen (once, few, many) or the class of an expanded clone, and some rows leave it out.

>TRBJ1-2|TRBV27|.|.
TGTGCCAGCAGTTCTAAGGCTAACTATGGCTACACCTTC
CASSSKANYGYTF
>TRBJ1-5|TRBV2|.|.
TGTGCCAGCAGCTTGCACAATCAGCCCCAGCATTTT
CASSLHNQPQHF
>TRBJ1-5|TRBV7-2|TRBD1|.
TGTGCCAGCAGCCCGCAGGCGGGGACAGGGGCCCTAAGTAGGCAGCCCCAGCATTTT
CASSPQAGTGALSRQPQHF
>TRBJ2-7|TRBV29-1|.|once
TGCAGCGTTGAAGATCGGGCCTACGAGCAGTACTTC
CSVEDRAYEQYF
>TRBJ1-1|TRBV5-4|TRBD1|.
TGTGCCAGCAGAGGGGACAGGGCGAACACTGAAGCTTTCTTT
CASRGDRANTEAFF
>TRBJ1-1|TRBV7-9|.|.
TGTGCCAGCAGCTTAGGGAACAGGGTGAACACTGAAGCTTTCTTT
CASSLGNRVNTEAFF
>TRBJ2-7|TRBV10-1|TRBD2|.
TGCGCCAGCAGTGAGCCCATCTCTAGCGGGAGGAGGGTCTGCGAGCAGTACTTC
CASSEPISSGRRVCEQYF
>TRBJ1-1|TRBV2|.|.
TGTGCCAGCAGTGAAGGGGGGACTGAAGCTTTCTTT
CASSEGGTEAFF
>TRBJ1-5|TRBV27|.|.
TGTGCCAGCAGGGAAGGGAGGGGCATGGGCAATCAGCCCCAGCATTTT
CASREGRGMGNQPQHF
>TRBJ2-2|TRBV2|.|.
TGTGCCAGCAGAGTGGTGAAACTAACCGGGGAGCTGTTTTTT
CASRVVKLTGELFF
>TRBJ2-1|TRBV7-9|.|.
TGTGCCAGCAGCCCCATGAGAGGTATAAGCTACAATGAGCAGTTCTTC
CASSPMRGISYNEQFF
>TRBJ1-6|TRBV23-1|TRBD1|few
TGCGCCAGCAGTCAATGGTTGCGACAGGGCAGCTATAATTCACCCCTCCACTTT
CASSQWLRQGSYNSPLHF
>TRBJ2-1|TRBV3-1/TRBV3-2|TRBD2|.
TGTGCCAGCAGCCGTCCAAGGGTAGCGGGACAAGCGGTCAATGAGCAGTTCTTC
CASSRPRVAGQAVNEQFF
>TRBJ2-3|TRBV5-1|TRBD1|few
TGCGCCAGCAGCTTGGGGACAGGGGCCGGCACAGATACGCAGTATTTT
CASSLGTGAGTDTQYF
>TRBJ1-5|TRBV7-2|.|.
TGTGCCAGCAGCTTATGGGGGGGCAGCAATCAACCCCAGCATTTT
CASSLWGGSNQPQHF
>TRBJ1-5|TRBV21-1|.|.
TGTGCCACCCTAGGCTCACAGGGGGCGACGAGCAATCAGCCCCAGCATTTT
CATLGSQGATSNQPQHF
>TRBJ1-2|TRBV5-4|.|.
TGTGCCAGCAGCTTGACGGGTCAGGGGAACTATGGCTACACCTTC
CASSLTGQGNYGYTF
>TRBJ2-1|TRBV30|TRBD2|.
TGTGCCTGGAGTGTACCAGCGGGAGCCCAATACAATGAGCAGTTCTTC
CAWSVPAGAQYNEQFF
>TRBJ1-6|TRBV21-1|.|.
TGTGCCAGCAGCATATCGGGACAGGGGAATTCACCCCTCCACTTT
CASSISGQGNSPLHF
>TRBJ2-7|TRBV27|TRBD2|.
TGTGCCAGCAGTTTACATCTAGCGGGCAGCTCCTACGAGCAGTACTTC
CASSLHLAGSSYEQYF
>TRBJ2-3|TRBV19|.|.
TGTGCCAGTAGCCGACTAGGAGGGGGGGTGTCAGATACGCAGTATTTT
CASSRLGGGVSDTQYF
>TRBJ2-1|TRBV28|.|.
TGTGCCAGCGGATTAAGCCAAGGCAATGAGCAGTTCTTC
CASGLSQGNEQFF
>TRBJ1-5|TRBV19|TRBD1|.
TGTGCCAGTAGTCCCCTGGACAGGGGAAATCAGCCCCAGCATTTT
CASSPLDRGNQPQHF
>TRBJ1-5|TRBV3-1/TRBV3-2|.|.
TGTGCCAGCAGTTTCGGGACTTCGGGAGACAATCAGCCCCAGCATTTT
CASSFGTSGDNQPQHF
>TRBJ2-7|TRBV6-1|TRBD2|.
TGTGCCAGCAGTGAAGCGCGGGGGGTTGGGGCTAAGCAGTACTTC
CASSEARGVGAKQYF
>TRBJ1-1|TRBV18|TRBD1|.
TGTGCCAGCTCAAATGCCGCCGGGACAGTGAACACTGAAGCTTTCTTT
CASSNAAGTVNTEAFF